This section outlines one T cell receptor beta chain sequence together with its context. Its specificity is not known. These data belong to a study of cytomegalovirus exposure and HLA in healthy donors. As for the study in general: A subsequent analysis reported that the 95 to 150 validation repertoires were produced on the same platform that had also been used for the 500 to 700 first-cohort repertoires.

Findings of the study overall: The study listed approximately 160 cytomegalovirus-associated TCR beta chains.

Measured with immunoSEQ multiplex PCR; TCRdb has only the in-frame clones, and not every one. The sample has about 240,000 clones, more than 75% seen once. Trimming removed 0 bases at V and 5 bases at J, with 7 bases between. The CDR3 extends over 13 amino acids. Germline values: CDR1 LNHNV, CDR2 YYDKDF (reference sequence). This clonotype was obtained from a woman aged 25 to 39 in good health and CMV-seropositive. The sample was PBMCs. This chain links TRBV15 with TRBJ1-1; unclear D gene. CDR3 DNA sequence: TGTGCCACCAGCAGAGATCGGGGAACTGAAGCTTTCTTT. As protein: CATSRDRGTEAFF.